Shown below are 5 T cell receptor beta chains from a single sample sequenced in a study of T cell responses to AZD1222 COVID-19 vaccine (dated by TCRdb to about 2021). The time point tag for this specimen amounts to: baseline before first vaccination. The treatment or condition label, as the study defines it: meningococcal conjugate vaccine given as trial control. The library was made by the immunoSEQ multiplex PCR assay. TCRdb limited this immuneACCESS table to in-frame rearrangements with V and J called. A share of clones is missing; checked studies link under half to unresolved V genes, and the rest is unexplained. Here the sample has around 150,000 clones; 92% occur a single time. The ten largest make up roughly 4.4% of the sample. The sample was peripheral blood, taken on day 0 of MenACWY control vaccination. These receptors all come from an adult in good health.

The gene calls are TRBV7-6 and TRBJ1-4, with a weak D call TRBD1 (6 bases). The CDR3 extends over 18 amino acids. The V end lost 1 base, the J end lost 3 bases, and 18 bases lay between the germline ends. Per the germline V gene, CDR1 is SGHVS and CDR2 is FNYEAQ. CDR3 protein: CASSLEAQGTRANEKLFF. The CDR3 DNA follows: TGTGCCAGCAGCTTAGAGGCACAGGGAACGAGGGCTAATGAAAAACTGTTTTTT.

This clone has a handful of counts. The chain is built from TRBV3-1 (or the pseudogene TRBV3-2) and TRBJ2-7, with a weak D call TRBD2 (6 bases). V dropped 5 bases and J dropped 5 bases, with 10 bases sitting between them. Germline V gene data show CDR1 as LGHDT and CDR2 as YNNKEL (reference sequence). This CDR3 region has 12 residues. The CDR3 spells CASSFGEDEQYF. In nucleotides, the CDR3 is TGTGCCAGCAGCTTCGGGGAGGACGAGCAGTACTTC.

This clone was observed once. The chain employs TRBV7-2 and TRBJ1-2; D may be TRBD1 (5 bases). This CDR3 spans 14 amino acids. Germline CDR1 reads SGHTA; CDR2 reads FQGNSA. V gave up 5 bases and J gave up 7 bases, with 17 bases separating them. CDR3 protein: CASSQSGGRSGYTF. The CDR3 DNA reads TGTGCCAGCAGCCAATCGGGGGGTCGGAGTGGCTACACCTTC.

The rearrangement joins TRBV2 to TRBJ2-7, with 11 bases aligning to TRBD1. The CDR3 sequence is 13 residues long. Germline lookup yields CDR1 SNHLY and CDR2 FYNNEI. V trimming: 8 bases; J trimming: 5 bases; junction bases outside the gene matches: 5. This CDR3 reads CASGQGATNEQYF. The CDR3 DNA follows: TGTGCCAGCGGACAGGGGGCCACCAACGAGCAGTACTTC.

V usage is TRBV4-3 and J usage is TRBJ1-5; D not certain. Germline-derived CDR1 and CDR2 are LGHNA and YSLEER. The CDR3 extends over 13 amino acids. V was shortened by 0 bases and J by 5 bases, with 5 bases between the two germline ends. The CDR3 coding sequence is TGCGCCAGCAGCCAAGATGCCGATCAGCCCCAGCATTTT. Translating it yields CASSQDADQPQHF.